This TCR beta chain was obtained from a study of T and B cells in COVID-19 patients. Overall study context: Recovered patients mostly had mild to moderate COVID-19 managed as outpatients. Study-wide points: Patients with COVID-19 reportedly showed strongly skewed T cell receptor beta variable and joining gene usage.

BIOMED2 TRB-A/B primer pools were used in multiplex TRB PCR. TCRdb redid the calling of the multiplex PCR reads with MiXCR, one entry per CDR3 protein. The data hold 20,000 to 25,000 distinct CDR3 sequences, with 25% to 35% observed a single time. From blood, about 240-550 ng of genomic DNA served as TRB template. This clonotype was found many times. Its antigen remains unknown. V shed 3 bases and J 6 bases; nucleotides not matched to a gene: 4. The CDR3 contains 15 residues. Germline assignment: CDR1 SGHKS and CDR2 YYEKEE (reference sequence). This rearrangement joins TRBV5-5 to TRBJ2-1; 12 bases map to TRBD2. The origin of this receptor is a human donor who had recovered from COVID-19. Sequenced input: blood. DNA for the CDR3: TGTGCCAGCAGCTCGTGGACTAGCGGGGTCAATGAGCAGTTCTTC. Encoded protein: CASSSWTSGVNEQFF.